This TCR beta chain was captured in a study of OX40 agonist ivuxolimab in advanced cancers. The CDR3 spans 14 residues. The V and J ends lost 5 bases and 5 bases, in that order; junction bases with no gene match: 3. CDR1 and CDR2 (germline): SGHTA, FQGNSA. Some clones are missing from TCRdb's copy, which holds only in-frame ones; the method was immunoSEQ multiplex PCR. The table records about 82,000 clones, around 85% of them present only once. This TCR derives from an adult with an advanced solid tumor such as melanoma, head and neck, liver or kidney cancer. V is TRBV7-2 and J is TRBJ2-5, with 12 nucleotides matching TRBD2. This specimen was CD4+ or CD8+ T cells sorted from blood, taken in a trial of the OX40 agonist ivuxolimab. CDR3 amino acids: CASSPGTSGETQYF. Here the CDR3 DNA reads TGTGCCAGCAGCCCTGGGACTAGCGGGGAGACCCAGTACTTC.